This T cell receptor beta chain stems from a study of T-cell reconstitution after alpha-beta-depleted transplantation in children (dated by TCRdb to 2016 to 2017). Some background on the complete study: The study quantitatively tracked T-cell immune reconstitution after TCRalphabeta/CD19-depleted allogeneic hematopoietic cell transplantation in children using TCR repertoire profiling.

A word on this clonotype: This clone's antigen is unknown. No qualities accompany the bases; no much larger clone lies one base away.

Library method: PCR. Instrument on record: Illumina HiSeq 2500. To normalize quantification of the TCRbeta repertoire, the TCR libraries were built with molecular barcoding that relied on unique molecular identifiers. TCRdb cleaned the public reads at Q25 with fastp, built clones with MiXCR and kept in-frame beta chains. Each record represents a unique CDR3 protein, reported with the most common genes and DNA among its rows. The sample yields over 550,000 distinct CDR3 sequences; more than 9% were counted once. 4% to 5% of the sample rests with the top ten. V was cut back by 6 bases and J by 6 bases, leaving a gap of 18 bases between them. Counted from cysteine to phenylalanine, this CDR3 has 15 amino acids. CDR3 DNA is the only sequence kept; it has 45 bases, read in frame from the first base.

The V and J segments used are TRBV12-3 or TRBV12-4 and TRBJ2-1; the D gene lacks a confident call. This material consisted of PBMCs from the stem cell graft donor, taken from the stem cell graft. This clonotype was sampled from a human donor who donated a stem cell graft to a child with acute myeloid leukemia. The DNA is TGTGCCAGCAGCCCCGGGCGGCTCGCCTTCAATGAGCAGTTCTTC. The encoded protein is CASSPGRLAFNEQFF.